The 10 T cell receptor beta chains given below trace back to one sample, sequenced in a study of shared T cell receptors in the human thymus. Sequencing used immunoSEQ multiplex PCR; TCRdb keeps in-frame clones, though not all of them. The table shows some 700,000 clones, with 75% to 90% occurring only once. These sequences were also reported in another study, on human thymus T cells.

The material sequenced was thymocytes. These receptors all come from a girl under three years old with a congenital heart defect.

The J gene is TRBJ2-7, the V gene TRBV21-1; the table's TRBD2 call for D was not verified on the DNA. TRBV21-1 is a recognized pseudogene. This CDR3 has 14 residues. The DNA of the CDR3 is TGTGCCAGCAGCAAACCGTTACTAGCCCGGGAGCAGTACTTC. It yields the protein CASSKPLLAREQYF.

The rearrangement links TRBV9 to TRBJ2-1; TRBD2 aligns across 9 bases. Germline CDR1 is SGDLS and CDR2 is YYNGEE. The CDR3 spans 15 residues. The junction had 10 bases not matched to a gene; V was cut back by 4 bases and J by 8 bases. CDR3 protein: CASSPGASGVYEQFF. The CDR3 DNA follows: TGTGCCAGCAGCCCCGGGGCTAGCGGGGTCTATGAGCAGTTCTTC. The full variable domain, completed using reference TRBV9 and TRBJ2-1, is DSGVTQTPKHLITATGQRVTLRCSPRSGDLSVYWYQQSLDQGLQFLIQYYNGEERAKGNILERFSAQQFPDLHSELNLSSLELGDSALYFCASSPGASGVYEQFFGPGTRLTVL.

The chain uses TRBV6-6 and TRBJ1-3; D possibly corresponds to TRBD1 (6 bases). Looked up from germline, CDR1 is MNHNY and CDR2 is SVGAGI (reference sequence). The V and J ends lost 2 bases and 6 bases respectively, with 14 bases between them. CDR3 length: 15 residues. The CDR3 DNA is TGTGCCAGCAGTTACGGGGGGGCGTACGAAAACACCATATATTTT. Translating it yields CASSYGGAYENTIYF.

This clone has only a few counts. As DNA, the CDR3 is TGCGCCAGCAGCCAAGCCATAAAGGGACAGGGAAACTATGGCTACACCTTC. Translation gives CASSQAIKGQGNYGYTF. The chain employs TRBV4-3 and TRBJ1-2; 9 bases line up with TRBD1. Germline CDR1 LGHNA, CDR2 YSLEER. The CDR3 runs to 17 residues. Trimming took 1 base from V and 2 from J; bases not matched to a gene: 8.

This chain links TRBV4-1 with TRBJ1-4; 7 bases line up with TRBD1. Germline assignment: CDR1 MGHRA and CDR2 YSYEKL. The CDR3 covers 15 residues. Unmatched junction bases numbered 3, after V lost 1 base and J lost 4 bases. The CDR3 region has the DNA TGCGCCAGCAGCCAAGTCGGGACAGTTAATGAAAAACTGTTTTTT. Translating it yields CASSQVGTVNEKLFF.

The V and J genes are TRBV29-1 and TRBJ2-1; a possible D gene is TRBD1 (6 bases). The germline V and J ends were trimmed by 2 bases and 3 bases, with 20 bases remaining between them. The CDR3 consists of 17 residues. Germline CDR1 is SQVTM and CDR2 is ANQGSEA. CDR3 in DNA: TGCAGCGTTGAATTATTGGGGGCGCGCCCTAGCTACAATGAGCAGTTCTTC. This encodes CSVELLGARPSYNEQFF.

The gene calls are TRBV13 and TRBJ2-7; 7 bases align to TRBD2. V was pared by 7 bases and J by 3 bases, with 9 bases of the junction left unmatched. This CDR3 comprises 14 residues. Germline CDR1 is PRHDT and CDR2 is FYEKMQ (reference sequence). This chain's CDR3 is CASTLSGADYEQYF. The CDR3 DNA follows: TGTGCCAGCACCTTGAGCGGGGCGGACTACGAGCAGTACTTC.

This clone was counted only a few times. J is TRBJ1-5 and V is TRBV28; no clear D gene. This CDR3 is 12 amino acids long. V lost 3 bases and J lost 10, with 10 bases in between. Germline CDR1 MDHEN, CDR2 SYDVKM. The CDR3 loop reads CASSFRLLPQHF. CDR3 in DNA: TGTGCCAGCAGTTTCCGTCTGTTACCCCAGCATTTT.

V gene TRBV29-1 combines with J gene TRBJ1-2, with a tentative D call TRBD1 (5 bases). The CDR3 covers 11 residues. V shed 4 bases and J shed 6 bases, with 9 bases lying between them. The germline V gene has CDR1 SQVTM and CDR2 ANQGSEA. The CDR3 is CSVVGGNGYTF. The CDR3 nucleotides are TGCAGCGTTGTGGGGGGAAATGGCTACACCTTC. Variable domain in full (rest from reference TRBV29-1 and TRBJ1-2): SAVISQKPSRDICQRGTSLTIQCQVDSQVTMMFWYRQQPGQSLTLIATANQGSEATYESGFVIDKFPISRPNLTFSTLTVSNMSPEDSSIYLCSVVGGNGYTFGSGTRLTVV.

This clone occurred once. Germline is not matched at one junction end, which may reflect a read error. This chain uses TRBV7-9 with TRBJ1-1, with D hard to call. This CDR3 spans 16 amino acids. The V gene's germline CDR1 is SEHNR and CDR2 FQNEAQ (reference sequence). CDR3 in amino acids: CASIVRVTGRNTKAFF. Written as DNA, the CDR3 is TGTGCCAGCATCGTACGAGTGACCGGTCGAAACACTAAAGCTTTCTTT.